The clone carrying this T cell receptor (beta chain) was counted a few times. No antigen is known for it. This entry belongs to a study of beta chain features in type 1 diabetes. About the research overall: Patients looked much like healthy donors when it came to age, gender and cell yields.

The CDR3 contains 14 residues. V gave up 3 bases and J gave up 4 bases, with 11 bases separating them. Germline loops: CDR1 SGHTA, CDR2 FQGNSA. Study-level findings and limits: Patients and controls would share equally any PCR tilt toward shorter templates. An over-representation of cells with high TCR expression could result from cDNA sequencing. Compared to healthy donors, patients appeared to have naive, central memory and Treg TCRB repertoires that were more alike.

As every portion of the isolated RNA was reverse transcribed, the sequencing read expressed TCRB transcripts. Some clones are missing from TCRdb's copy, which holds only in-frame ones; the method was immunoSEQ multiplex PCR. The data contain hundreds of thousands of clones, 11% to 15% of them singletons. The receptor's source is a man aged 25 to 40 in good health. The specimen sequenced was central memory CD4+ T cells from blood. This sequence joins TRBV7-2 and TRBJ2-3; no reliable D call. CDR3 amino acids: CASSFGPPPDTQYF. Here the CDR3 DNA reads TGTGCCAGCAGCTTCGGACCCCCGCCAGATACGCAGTATTTT.